The 14 T cell receptor beta chains below come from one sample, sequenced in a study of shared clonotypes between healthy human individuals. Clones were sequenced by immunoSEQ multiplex PCR, and TCRdb holds only the in-frame ones, with some missing. Of about 2.4 million clones in the sample, under 95% were seen once. Sequencing was done on a sample of naive CD4+ T cells from PBMCs. Subset indicated: CD45RA+ positively selected. The receptor set was obtained from a man aged 18 to 29 in good health. Some clones in this sample may be carry-over from other donors' samples.

The chain carries TRBV4-3 and TRBJ2-3, with D possibly matching TRBD2 (5 bases). The germline gives CDR1 LGHNA, CDR2 YSLEER. This CDR3 is built from 17 residues. V was cut by 2 bases and J by 4 bases, with 19 bases left in between. The DNA of the CDR3 is TGCGCCAGCAGCCAAATCCTCGTCGGCGGGTTGGCAGATACGCAGTATTTT. Protein: CASSQILVGGLADTQYF.

The chain couples TRBV4-2 to TRBJ2-1; TRBD1 agrees at 9 bases. V dropped 4 bases and J dropped 0; count of bases not matched to a gene: 7. Germline CDR1 and CDR2: LGHNA and YNFKEQ. There are 17 residues in the CDR3. The CDR3, as DNA: TGTGCCAGCAGCCCGGGACAGGGCGATAGCTCCTACAATGAGCAGTTCTTC. Translating it yields CASSPGQGDSSYNEQFF.

The CDR3: CASSSAGTGVSGYTF. The DNA for the CDR3 is TGCGCCAGCAGCTCGGCCGGGACAGGGGTCTCTGGCTACACCTTC. The chain has TRBV5-1 and TRBJ1-2; 10 positions agree with TRBD1. The germline V gene encodes CDR1 SGHRS and CDR2 YFSETQ. J lost 7 bases, V lost 3 bases, and 9 bases had no gene match. The CDR3 contains 15 residues. Drawing the rest from reference TRBV5-1 and TRBJ1-2, the complete variable domain is KAGVTQTPRYLIKTRGQQVTLSCSPISGHRSVSWYQQTPGQGLQFLFEYFSETQRNKGNFPGRFSGRQFSNSRSEMNVSTLELGDSALYLCASSSAGTGVSGYTFGSGTRLTVV.

The chain recombines TRBV5-8 with TRBJ2-3; TRBD1 or TRBD2 may be the D gene (5 bases each). The CDR3 length is 16 residues. V was pared by 2 bases and J by 4 bases, with 17 bases between. CDR1 is SGHTS, CDR2 YDEGEE, per germline. The CDR3 is CASSLPGRKGADTQYF. The CDR3 nucleotides read TGTGCCAGCAGCTTACCGGGACGAAAAGGGGCAGATACGCAGTATTTT.

In the case of this clone: This specimen includes other DNA sequences encoding the same CDR3. CDR3 sequence: CASSLGDRVDQPQHF. CDR3 nucleotide sequence: TGCGCCAGCAGCTTGGGGGACAGGGTGGACCAGCCCCAGCATTTT. The rearrangement links TRBV5-1 to TRBJ1-5, with 9 nucleotides matching TRBD1. This CDR3 has 15 amino acids. The V segment lost 0 bases and the J segment 7 bases; nucleotides outside the gene matches: 5. Germline CDR1 reads SGHRS; CDR2 reads YFSETQ.

Comment on this clone: Other nucleotide sequences from this sample produce the same CDR3. V usage is TRBV19 and J usage is TRBJ2-1; possible D gene TRBD2, 6 bases. CDR3 length: 14 amino acids. Trimming removed 7 bases at V and 0 bases at J, with 10 bases between. Germline V gene sequence: CDR1 LNHDA, CDR2 SQIVND (reference sequence). CDR3 DNA: TGTGCCAGTATGCGGGGAAGCTCCTACAATGAGCAGTTCTTC. Residues: CASMRGSSYNEQFF.

The chain combines TRBV5-1 with TRBJ1-5; D might be TRBD1 (5 bases). Germline-derived CDR1 and CDR2 are SGHRS and YFSETQ. Trimming took 1 base from V and 5 from J, leaving 13 bases between them. The CDR3 runs 15 residues. The CDR3 DNA is TGCGCCAGCAGCTTGCACAGGACGGTCTATCAGCCCCAGCATTTT. Encoded protein: CASSLHRTVYQPQHF.

The chain has TRBV7-2 and TRBJ2-1; TRBD1 might be the D (6 bases). The V end lost 2 bases, the J end lost 9 bases, and 17 bases lay between the germline ends. There are 15 residues in the CDR3. Germline-derived CDR1 and CDR2 are SGHTA and FQGNSA. For the CDR3, the DNA is TGTGCCAGCAGCTTACGACAGGTTACAACGACTGAGCAGTTCTTC. Amino acid sequence: CASSLRQVTTTEQFF.

The CDR3 bases are TGTGCCAGCAAGAGGCTACACACCGGGGAGCTGTTTTTT. Protein sequence: CASKRLHTGELFF. The chain links TRBV25-1 to TRBJ2-2; the D is unclear. Germline CDR1 is MGHDK and CDR2 is SYGVNS. With 7 bases removed from V and 3 bases from J, the gap between germline ends came to 9 bases. This CDR3 has 13 residues. Looking up the rest from reference TRBV25-1 and TRBJ2-2 gives the full variable domain: EADIYQTPRYLVIGTGKKITLECSQTMGHDKMYWYQQDPGMELHLIHYSYGVNSTEKGDLSSESTVSRIRTEHFPLTLESARPSHTSQYLCASKRLHTGELFFGEGSRLTVL.

This clone appeared a single time. The chain recombines TRBV5-4 with TRBJ1-1, with 7 bases that match TRBD1. The CDR3 loop spans 15 amino acids. Looked up from germline, CDR1 is SGHNT and CDR2 is YYREEE (reference sequence). Losses at the gene ends were 4 bases for V and 8 bases for J; bases not matched to a gene: 14. DNA for the CDR3: TGTGCCAGCAGCGCTAAACAGGGGAGGGGGAGCGAAGCTTTCTTT. Amino acids: CASSAKQGRGSEAFF.

V and J are TRBV18 and TRBJ1-1; tentative D call: TRBD1 (6 bases). Germline V gene lookup returns CDR1 KGHSH and CDR2 LQKENI. The V and J ends lost 5 bases and 4 bases respectively, with 11 bases between them. The CDR3 runs to 13 residues. Written as DNA, the CDR3 is TGTGCCAGCTCAAACAGGGATGGCACTGAAGCTTTCTTT. Translating it yields CASSNRDGTEAFF.

J is TRBJ2-5 and V is TRBV6-5, with 9 bases that match TRBD1. CDR3 length: 14 residues. The J segment lost 0 bases and the V segment lost 6 bases, leaving 2 bases of the junction unmatched. Germline assignment: CDR1 MNHEY and CDR2 SVGAGI. This chain's CDR3 is CASSRDRDQETQYF. In nucleotides, the CDR3 is TGTGCCAGCAGCAGGGACAGGGACCAAGAGACCCAGTACTTC.

The chain joins TRBV2 to TRBJ1-1; D is possibly TRBD1 (6 bases). CDR3 size: 13 residues. Germline V gene data show CDR1 as SNHLY and CDR2 as FYNNEI. Trimming shortened V by 10 bases and J by 2 bases, and 14 bases separated the two germline ends. For the CDR3, the DNA is TGTGCCATCACCGGGACATATAACACTGAAGCTTTCTTT. This codes for CAITGTYNTEAFF.

As regards this clone: Other DNA sequences in the sample encode the same CDR3. The rearrangement joins TRBV20-1 to TRBJ2-1, with D possibly TRBD2 on 5 matching bases. Between the trimmed V and J ends, which lost 6 bases and 4 bases, there was a span of 7 bases. Looked up from germline, CDR1 is DFQATT and CDR2 is SNEGSKA (reference sequence). The CDR3 spans 11 residues. The CDR3 sequence: CSATNYNEQFF. In nucleotides, the CDR3 is TGCAGTGCGACTAATTACAATGAGCAGTTCTTC.